Included here is one T cell receptor beta chain sequence, with context. The sample originates from a study of blood T cell repertoires in COVID-19. Study-wide background: The United States, Italy and Spain supplied acute and convalescent COVID-19 samples. From T cells, B-cell-depleted T cells, or PBMCs came the material, which was cDNA or gDNA.

The CDR3 totals 14 residues. Looked up from germline, CDR1 is SGHRS and CDR2 is YFSETQ. Trimming shortened V by 4 bases and J by 2 bases, and 9 bases separated the two germline ends. Original processing notes: Quantification of nucleated cells was approximated via reference gene primer amplification. Measured with immunoSEQ multiplex PCR; TCRdb has only the in-frame clones, and not every one. The V and J calls and clone size were taken over from that table, and D and trimming were inferred from the DNA. The sample lists some 45,000 clones; over 75% were seen once. The material sequenced was peripheral blood. The receptor was derived from a human donor in a cohort sampled during active COVID-19. The chain carries TRBV5-1 and TRBJ1-4; maybe TRBD1 (5 bases). The chain's CDR3 is CASSPGGTNEKLFF. The CDR3 nucleotides read TGCGCCAGCAGCCCGGGGGGGACTAATGAAAAACTGTTTTTT.